Below, 9 T cell receptor beta chains from the same sample are listed, as sequenced in a study of breast tumors, draining lymph nodes, adjacent tissues. Axillary draining lymph nodes of breast cancer patients supplied the node samples. Using its own MiXCR run on the multiplex PCR reads, TCRdb lists one record per CDR3 protein. This table has under 350,000 distinct CDR3 sequences, over 30% appearing once. Material for sequencing was axillary lymph node tissue. The receptors were gathered from a female donor with breast cancer. Some clones in this sample may be carry-over from other donors' samples.

About this clonotype: A clone one base away is much larger, so this may be a read error. The J gene is TRBJ2-7, the V gene TRBV5-1; D is possibly TRBD2 (5 bases). Trimming took off 4 bases at V and 3 bases at J, with 20 bases between the two ends. This CDR3 spans 16 amino acids. Germline V gene sequence: CDR1 SGHRS, CDR2 YFSETQ. CDR3 in DNA: TGCGCCAGCAGCGCCTACCCGGCTAGCTCCAGCTACGAGCAGTACTTC. Encoded protein: CASSAYPASSSYEQYF.

The CDR3 region is CASSDQGRAEAFF. CDR3 bases: TGCGCCAGCAGTGATCAGGGGCGGGCTGAAGCTTTCTTT. V and J are TRBV10-2 and TRBJ1-1, with a possible D match to TRBD1 (6 bases). The germline V and J ends were trimmed by 3 bases and 6 bases, with 11 bases remaining between them. Germline CDR1 and CDR2: WSHSY and SAAADI. This CDR3 comprises 13 residues.

A word on this clonotype: Since the CDR3 does not end with the conserved phenylalanine or tryptophan, this likely comes from a read error. The CDR3, as DNA: TGCGCCAGCAGTGCCTTGGGACAGCGTAAAGAGACCCAGTACTCC. Residues: CASSALGQRKETQYS. The rearrangement uses TRBV9 and TRBJ2-5, with 7 positions matching TRBD1. The CDR3 runs 15 residues. The germline V gene encodes CDR1 SGDLS and CDR2 YYNGEE.

The table lists this clonotype with many counts. CDR3 nucleotides: TGTGCCAGCAGCTTTTCCCCTAACAATCAGCCCCAGCATTTT. It translates to CASSFSPNNQPQHF. The chain uses TRBV5-4 and TRBJ1-5, with D uncertain. The CDR3 is 14 residues long. The ends were cut back, 2 bases at V and 3 bases at J, with 9 bases in the middle. CDR1 is SGHNT, CDR2 YYREEE, per germline (reference sequence).

This clonotype appeared many times. The CDR3 sequence: CASSVHPGGVNEQFF. In DNA, the CDR3 is TGTGCCAGCAGCGTCCACCCGGGAGGGGTGAATGAGCAGTTCTTC. The V call is TRBV9, the J call TRBJ2-1, with 8 positions matching TRBD2. V shed 2 bases, J shed 7 bases, and the junction held 8 bases outside the gene matches. This CDR3 contains 15 residues. The germline CDR1 and CDR2 sequences are SGDLS and YYNGEE.

Of note for this clonotype: With a much larger clone just one base away, this may be a read error. In nucleotides, the CDR3 is TGTGCCAGCAGTCACCCGGGACTAGCGGGAGTATGGGATACGCAGTATTTT. Amino acids: CASSHPGLAGVWDTQYF. The chain recombines TRBV6-1 with TRBJ2-3; 14 nucleotides match TRBD2. V shed 5 bases and J 6 bases; nucleotides not matched to a gene: 10. In germline, CDR1 is MNHNS, CDR2 SASEGT. The CDR3 is made up of 17 amino acids.

This clonotype was recorded at least ten times. The chain links TRBV3-1 to TRBJ2-7; TRBD1 matches at 7 bases. The germline V gene encodes CDR1 LGHDT and CDR2 YNNKEL (reference sequence). V trimming: 4 bases; J trimming: 2 bases; junction bases outside the gene matches: 2. The CDR3 totals 13 residues. In DNA, the CDR3 is TGTGCCAGCAGCCCTGGGACAGCCTACGAGCAGTACTTC. This gives the protein CASSPGTAYEQYF.

This clonotype occurred many times. J is TRBJ2-7 and V is TRBV20-1; possibly TRBD1 for D (5 bases). Germline-derived CDR1 and CDR2 are DFQATT and SNEGSKA (reference sequence). This CDR3 comprises 12 residues. The V end was cut by 6 bases, the J end by 3 bases, with 12 bases between. CDR3 protein: CSAKTDYYEQYF. The CDR3 DNA is TGCAGTGCCAAGACAGATTACTACGAGCAGTACTTC.

The rearrangement uses TRBV20-1 and TRBJ1-1; the match to TRBD1 covers 7 bases. Germline CDR1 DFQATT, CDR2 SNEGSKA (reference sequence). V was clipped by 0 bases and J by 1 base; unmatched bases: 11. This CDR3 has 17 amino acids. CDR3 DNA: TGCAGTGCTAGAGAGGGAGGAGGGGGCGTTGAGAACACTGAAGCTTTCTTT. Protein product: CSAREGGGGVENTEAFF.